The 29 T cell receptor beta chains below come from one sample, sequenced in a study of beta chain features in type 1 diabetes. Expressed TCRB transcripts were sequenced because the isolated RNA had all been reverse transcribed beforehand. The data were produced by immunoSEQ multiplex PCR, yet TCRdb's version contains in-frame clones alone and is incomplete. The sample lists roughly 380,000 clones, roughly 21% seen once, with around 0.045% in the top ten. The sequenced sample consisted of naive CD4+ T cells from blood. These receptors were taken from a young woman in good health.

The chain has TRBV18 and TRBJ2-7; D may be TRBD2 (6 bases). The germline V gene has CDR1 KGHSH and CDR2 LQKENI. V lost 5 bases to trimming and J lost 3 bases, with 11 bases between them. This CDR3 spans 13 amino acids. CDR3 in DNA: TGTGCCAGCTCAGAGGGACTGGACTACGAGCAGTACTTC. It translates to CASSEGLDYEQYF. The full variable domain, its missing parts supplied by reference TRBV18 and TRBJ2-7, is NAGVMQNPRHLVRRRGQEARLRCSPMKGHSHVYWYRQLPEEGLKFMVYLQKENIIDESGMPKERFSAEFPKEGPSILRIQQVVRGDSAAYFCASSEGLDYEQYFGPGTRLTVT.

This clone was detected only a few times. Different DNA sequences within this sample yield the same CDR3. The V call is TRBV18, the J call TRBJ2-1; 9 nucleotides line up with TRBD1. J gave up 4 bases and V 2 bases, and 3 bases lay outside the gene matches. This CDR3 is built from 15 residues. Germline V gene data show CDR1 as KGHSH and CDR2 as LQKENI. The CDR3: CASSPGTGTYNEQFF. CDR3 nucleotide sequence: TGTGCCAGCTCACCAGGGACAGGGACGTACAATGAGCAGTTCTTC.

The chain uses TRBV23-1 and TRBJ1-1, with TRBD1 identical over 7 bases. Being an ORF, TRBV23-1 has a function that is uncertain. V lost 4 bases to trimming and J lost 4 bases; unmatched junction nucleotides: 9. This CDR3 contains 15 residues. This chain's CDR3 is CASSPSTGKSTEAFF. For the CDR3, the DNA is TGCGCCAGCAGTCCCTCGACAGGGAAGAGCACTGAAGCTTTCTTT.

The chain couples TRBV4-2 to TRBJ2-5; D perhaps matches TRBD2 (6 bases). Deletions cut 4 bases from V and 2 bases from J, with 14 bases between. Germline V gives CDR1 LGHNA, CDR2 YNFKEQ. There are 15 residues in the CDR3. The CDR3 loop reads CASSRLGSGQETQYF. The CDR3 DNA follows: TGTGCCAGCAGCCGACTAGGAAGCGGTCAAGAGACCCAGTACTTC.

The genes are TRBV5-1 and TRBJ2-1, with 8 bases matching TRBD2. After removal of 3 bases from V and 7 bases from J, the junction contained 6 bases not matched to a gene. Germline V CDR1 and CDR2: SGHRS, YFSETQ. The CDR3 is 14 amino acids. CDR3 in amino acids: CASSSGGGLNEQFF. CDR3 DNA: TGCGCCAGCAGCTCCGGGGGGGGCTTAAATGAGCAGTTCTTC.

This clone was detected only a few times. The CDR3 DNA reads TGCGCCAGCAGCCAAGATCAGGGGGCCCTGGAGACCCAGTACTTC. Translated: CASSQDQGALETQYF. V and J are TRBV4-1 and TRBJ2-5, with 8 bases matching TRBD1. Germline CDR1 and CDR2: MGHRA and YSYEKL. This CDR3 is 15 amino acids long. The V gene end was trimmed by 0 bases and the J gene end by 5 bases; junction bases not matched to a gene: 5.

The chain combines TRBV4-2 with TRBJ1-1; D not resolved. The CDR3 consists of 14 residues. V lost 1 base to trimming and J lost 3 bases, with 9 bases between them. Germline lookup yields CDR1 LGHNA and CDR2 YNFKEQ. CDR3 sequence (DNA): TGTGCCAGCAGCCAAGCAGCAGGCGACACTGAAGCTTTCTTT. Translating gives CASSQAAGDTEAFF.

In its sample, this clone was seen a few times. V and J are TRBV6-5 and TRBJ2-7; the D gene is possibly TRBD1 (5 bases). V lost 5 bases and J 5 bases, leaving 19 bases between the germline ends. Germline V lookup: CDR1 MNHEY, CDR2 SVGAGI. The CDR3 is 15 residues long. The CDR3 protein is CASSPRVSGTDEQYF. The DNA for the CDR3 is TGTGCCAGCAGTCCCAGGGTGTCTGGAACTGACGAGCAGTACTTC.

V is TRBV6-7 and J is TRBJ2-7; D may be TRBD2 (5 bases). TRBV6-7 is noted as an ORF with a role that remains uncertain. Trimming cost V 2 bases and J 1 base, with 12 bases left between them. This CDR3 has 15 residues. The CDR3 bases are TGTGCCAGCAGTTACGCGGCGGACTCGTCCTACGAGCAGTACTTC. It specifies CASSYAADSSYEQYF.

This chain links TRBV5-1 with TRBJ2-1; 7 nucleotides line up with TRBD2. This CDR3 region has 15 residues. CDR1 and CDR2 (germline): SGHRS, YFSETQ. Losses at the gene ends were 4 bases for V and 7 bases for J; bases not matched to a gene: 11. The CDR3 reads CASSLEASGSNEQFF. The CDR3 DNA sequence: TGCGCCAGCAGCCTGGAGGCTAGCGGTAGTAATGAGCAGTTCTTC.

V is TRBV27 and J is TRBJ2-3; D unclear. Trimming took off 0 bases at V and 5 bases at J, with 9 bases between the two ends. The CDR3 loop spans 14 amino acids. CDR1 and CDR2 (germline): MNHEY, SMNVEV (reference sequence). CDR3 sequence (DNA): TGTGCCAGCAGTTTATCACCCCGAGGAGATACGCAGTATTTT. Its protein is CASSLSPRGDTQYF.

This clone was found a few times. This chain joins TRBV7-9 and TRBJ1-2, with D unclear. The CDR3 runs 14 residues. Trimming cost V 3 bases and J 6 bases, with 14 bases left between them. Looked up from germline, CDR1 is SEHNR and CDR2 is FQNEAQ (reference sequence). The CDR3 reads CASSLEAWTDGYTF. The CDR3 region has the DNA TGTGCCAGCAGCTTGGAGGCCTGGACCGATGGCTACACCTTC. The full variable domain, rest sourced from reference TRBV7-9 and TRBJ1-2, is DTGVSQNPRHKITKRGQNVTFRCDPISEHNRLYWYRQTLGQGPEFLTYFQNEAQLEKSRLLSDRFSAERPKGSFSTLEIQRTEQGDSAMYLCASSLEAWTDGYTFGSGTRLTVV.

A few counts support this clone. V usage is TRBV18 and J usage is TRBJ2-7, with D maybe TRBD2 (7 bases). Germline CDR1 KGHSH, CDR2 LQKENI. The CDR3 loop spans 15 amino acids. The V end was cut by 6 bases, the J end by 3 bases, with 18 bases between. CDR3 bases: TGTGCCAGCTCCCCCTCATCGGGGGGCAACTACGAGCAGTACTTC. The encoded protein is CASSPSSGGNYEQYF.

In DNA, the CDR3 is TGTGCCAGCAGTTACTCGGAGGAGAACGCTTTCTTT. This gives the protein CASSYSEENAFF. V usage is TRBV6-6 and J usage is TRBJ1-1, with D unresolved. The CDR3 is made up of 12 amino acids. Germline V CDR1 and CDR2: MNHNY, SVGAGI (reference sequence). Trimming pared 0 bases from V and 11 bases from J, leaving 10 bases between.

In its sample, this clone was seen a few times. The gene calls are TRBV29-1 and TRBJ2-1, with D tentatively TRBD2 (6 bases). Germline lookup yields CDR1 SQVTM and CDR2 ANQGSEA. The V end lost 3 bases, the J end lost 4 bases, and 10 bases lay between the germline ends. The CDR3 length is 13 residues. The CDR3 region is CSVERDAYNEQFF. In nucleotides, the CDR3 is TGCAGCGTTGAGCGGGACGCATACAATGAGCAGTTCTTC.

This clone turned up a few times. V usage is TRBV11-2 and J usage is TRBJ2-7; a possible D gene is TRBD2 (7 bases). Germline V lookup: CDR1 SGHAT, CDR2 FQNNGV. CDR3 length equals 17 residues. V shed 4 bases and J shed 4 bases, with 23 bases lying between them. CDR3 nucleotide sequence: TGTGCCAGCAGCTCCCTCAGGCGCGGCGGGGGCCGATACGAGCAGTACTTC. Its translation is CASSSLRRGGGRYEQYF.

The chain employs TRBV6-6 and TRBJ2-7, with D possibly being TRBD2 (6 bases). The CDR3 loop spans 16 amino acids. V gave up 0 bases and J gave up 4 bases, with 16 bases separating them. Germline CDR1 is MNHNY and CDR2 is SVGAGI (reference sequence). The CDR3 bases are TGTGCCAGCAGTTACTCGTATGGTGGGAGGATGTACGAGCAGTACTTC. The encoded protein is CASSYSYGGRMYEQYF.

This chain joins TRBV7-6 and TRBJ2-2, with 7 bases identical to TRBD2. J was trimmed by 5 bases and V by 2 bases; bases with no gene match: 8. Per the germline V gene, CDR1 is SGHVS and CDR2 is FNYEAQ. The CDR3 contains 16 residues. CDR3 residues: CASSLSRGSSTGELFF. CDR3 DNA sequence: TGTGCCAGCAGCTTATCCCGCGGGAGTTCGACCGGGGAGCTGTTTTTT.

This clone has just a few counts. This chain uses TRBV6-1 with TRBJ1-4; weak D call: TRBD1 (6 bases). V was pared by 5 bases and J by 0 bases, with 7 bases between. CDR1 MNHNS and CDR2 SASEGT come from the germline V gene. The CDR3 contains 14 residues. The CDR3 DNA sequence: TGTGCCAGCAGTCCAGGGGCAACTAATGAAAAACTGTTTTTT. Translating it yields CASSPGATNEKLFF.

About this clone: Other nucleotide sequences from this sample produce the same CDR3. The genes are TRBV29-1 and TRBJ2-7; D perhaps matches TRBD1 (5 bases). Germline CDR1 and CDR2: SQVTM and ANQGSEA. V gave up 3 bases and J gave up 3 bases, with 9 bases separating them. CDR3 size: 12 residues. The CDR3 protein is CSVEGQGYEQYF. CDR3 coding DNA: TGCAGCGTTGAGGGTCAGGGCTACGAGCAGTACTTC.

The chain couples TRBV5-1 to TRBJ1-6, with D hard to call. CDR3 length: 15 amino acids. Germline V gene data show CDR1 as SGHRS and CDR2 as YFSETQ. V was clipped by 1 base and J by 8 bases, with 13 bases between them. The CDR3 is CASSLRGRGDSPLHF. The CDR3, as DNA: TGCGCCAGCAGCTTGAGAGGGCGCGGGGATTCACCCCTCCACTTT.

Only a few counts were recorded for this clone. The chain combines TRBV30 with TRBJ1-2; weak D call: TRBD1 (5 bases). Trimming cost V 3 bases and J 2 bases, with 10 bases left between them. Per the germline V gene, CDR1 is GTSNPN and CDR2 is SVGIG (reference sequence). The CDR3 extends over 13 amino acids. Written as DNA, the CDR3 is TGTGCCTGGAGCCAACGACAGAACTATGGCTACACCTTC. Translated, it gives CAWSQRQNYGYTF.

A few counts support this clone. This chain links TRBV5-1 with TRBJ2-7; 7 bases map to TRBD1. The trim removed 4 bases at V and 0 bases at J, leaving 4 bases unmatched. The CDR3 loop spans 14 amino acids. CDR1 is SGHRS, CDR2 YFSETQ, per germline. CDR3 DNA: TGCGCCAGCAGCACCCGGGACAGCTCCTACGAGCAGTACTTC. Translated: CASSTRDSSYEQYF.

The chain is built from TRBV5-1 and TRBJ1-1; TRBD1 aligns across 8 bases. J was trimmed by 3 bases and V by 4 bases; bases with no gene match: 8. Germline CDR1 reads SGHRS; CDR2 reads YFSETQ. This CDR3 region has 15 residues. DNA of the CDR3: TGCGCCAGCAGCGACGTGACAGGGGAGCACACTGAAGCTTTCTTT. Translating gives CASSDVTGEHTEAFF.

This clone turned up a few times. The DNA of the CDR3 is TGCGCCAGCAGCCAGACAGGGGGCGGCGAGCAGTACTTC. This codes for CASSQTGGGEQYF. The rearrangement links TRBV5-1 to TRBJ2-7, with 10 bases lining up with TRBD1. The germline V gene has CDR1 SGHRS and CDR2 YFSETQ. V shed 4 bases and J 6 bases; nucleotides not matched to a gene: 4. CDR3 length: 13 amino acids.

The J gene is TRBJ2-1, the V gene TRBV18; possibly TRBD2 for D (6 bases). The CDR3 consists of 14 residues. CDR1 and CDR2 from the germline V gene are KGHSH and LQKENI. V shed 2 bases and J shed 4 bases, with 9 bases lying between them. The CDR3 nucleotides read TGTGCCAGCTCACCATTGGGGGGTTACAATGAGCAGTTCTTC. This codes for CASSPLGGYNEQFF.

This clone appeared a few times. This rearrangement joins TRBV4-1 to TRBJ2-3, with 9 bases fitting TRBD1. The trim removed 4 bases at V and 6 bases at J, leaving 5 bases unmatched. The CDR3 loop spans 14 amino acids. CDR1 and CDR2 (germline): MGHRA, YSYEKL. CDR3 nucleotides: TGCGCCAGCAGCCCAGGACAGGGGCGGGATACGCAGTATTTT. Translating it yields CASSPGQGRDTQYF.

In its sample, this clone was seen a few times. The chain joins TRBV4-1 to TRBJ2-1, with D maybe TRBD2 (5 bases). The CDR3 runs to 15 residues. In germline, CDR1 is MGHRA, CDR2 YSYEKL. V gave up 1 base and J gave up 3 bases, with 10 bases separating them. DNA for the CDR3: TGCGCCAGCAGCCAAGTGGTGGGGAGCTACAATGAGCAGTTCTTC. This sequence encodes CASSQVVGSYNEQFF.

This clone has at least ten counts. The V call is TRBV23-1, the J call TRBJ1-4, with a weak D call TRBD1 (6 bases). TRBV23-1 is identified as an open reading frame with a role that is uncertain. Deletions cut 3 bases from V and 8 bases from J, with 13 bases between. The CDR3 runs 14 residues. The CDR3 reads CASSHDRLEEKLFF. DNA for the CDR3: TGCGCCAGCAGTCATGACAGGCTGGAGGAAAAACTGTTTTTT.